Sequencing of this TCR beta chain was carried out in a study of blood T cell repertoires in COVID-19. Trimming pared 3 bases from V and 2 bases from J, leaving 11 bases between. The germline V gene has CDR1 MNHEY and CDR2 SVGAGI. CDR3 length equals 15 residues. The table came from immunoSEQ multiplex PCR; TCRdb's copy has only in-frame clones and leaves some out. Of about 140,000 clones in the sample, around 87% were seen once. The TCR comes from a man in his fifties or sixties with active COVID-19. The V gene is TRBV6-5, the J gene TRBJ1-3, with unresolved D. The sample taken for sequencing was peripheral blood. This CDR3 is CASSYEGGTGNTIYF. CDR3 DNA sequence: TGTGCCAGCAGTTATGAAGGAGGTACTGGAAACACCATATATTTT.